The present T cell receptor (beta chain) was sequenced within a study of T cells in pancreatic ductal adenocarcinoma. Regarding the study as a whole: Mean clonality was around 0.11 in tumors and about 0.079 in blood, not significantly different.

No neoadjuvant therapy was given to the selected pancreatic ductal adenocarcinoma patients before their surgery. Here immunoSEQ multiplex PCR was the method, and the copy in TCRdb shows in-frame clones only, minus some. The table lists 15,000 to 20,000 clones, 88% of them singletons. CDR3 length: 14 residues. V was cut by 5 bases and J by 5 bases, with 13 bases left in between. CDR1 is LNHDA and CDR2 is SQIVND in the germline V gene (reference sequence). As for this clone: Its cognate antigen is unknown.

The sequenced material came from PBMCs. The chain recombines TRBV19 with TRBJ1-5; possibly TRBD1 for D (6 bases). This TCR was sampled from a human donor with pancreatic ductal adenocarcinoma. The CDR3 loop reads CASSFGTPDQPQHF. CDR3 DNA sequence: TGTGCCAGTAGTTTCGGGACACCCGATCAGCCCCAGCATTTT.